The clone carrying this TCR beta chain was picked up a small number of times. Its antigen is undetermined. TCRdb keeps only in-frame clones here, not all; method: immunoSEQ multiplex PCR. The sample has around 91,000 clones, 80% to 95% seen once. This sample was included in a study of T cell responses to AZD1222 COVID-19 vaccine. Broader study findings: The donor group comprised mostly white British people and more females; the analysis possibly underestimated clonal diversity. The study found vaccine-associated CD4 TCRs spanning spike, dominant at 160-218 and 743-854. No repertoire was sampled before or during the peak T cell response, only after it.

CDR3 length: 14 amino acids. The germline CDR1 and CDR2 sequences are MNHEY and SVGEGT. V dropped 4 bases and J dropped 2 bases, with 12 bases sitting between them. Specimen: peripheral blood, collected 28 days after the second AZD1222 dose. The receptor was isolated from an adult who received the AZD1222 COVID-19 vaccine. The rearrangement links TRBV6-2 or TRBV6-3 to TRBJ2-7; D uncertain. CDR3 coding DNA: TGTGCCAGCAGTTCCTTCGCAAAGGCCTACGAGCAGTACTTC. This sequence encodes CASSSFAKAYEQYF.